This TCR beta chain was sequenced in a study of T cell changes during pregnancy in multiple sclerosis. Assay: immunoSEQ multiplex PCR; the TCRdb copy retains only in-frame clones and omits some. The sample has 70,000 to 100,000 clones; 90% to 95% are singletons. The CDR3 extends over 16 amino acids. The V gene's germline CDR1 is MDHEN and CDR2 SYDVKM. The V segment lost 8 bases and the J segment 1 base; nucleotides outside the gene matches: 8. The chain recombines TRBV28 with TRBJ2-1, with 10 bases identical to TRBD2. The TCR comes from a female donor in good health, enrolled as a control in a pregnancy study. The sequencing here drew on peripheral blood, taken in the third trimester of pregnancy. CDR3 sequence (DNA): TGTGCCAGCGGAAGACCAGCGGGAGGGTCCTACAATGAGCAGTTCTTC. This gives the protein CASGRPAGGSYNEQFF.